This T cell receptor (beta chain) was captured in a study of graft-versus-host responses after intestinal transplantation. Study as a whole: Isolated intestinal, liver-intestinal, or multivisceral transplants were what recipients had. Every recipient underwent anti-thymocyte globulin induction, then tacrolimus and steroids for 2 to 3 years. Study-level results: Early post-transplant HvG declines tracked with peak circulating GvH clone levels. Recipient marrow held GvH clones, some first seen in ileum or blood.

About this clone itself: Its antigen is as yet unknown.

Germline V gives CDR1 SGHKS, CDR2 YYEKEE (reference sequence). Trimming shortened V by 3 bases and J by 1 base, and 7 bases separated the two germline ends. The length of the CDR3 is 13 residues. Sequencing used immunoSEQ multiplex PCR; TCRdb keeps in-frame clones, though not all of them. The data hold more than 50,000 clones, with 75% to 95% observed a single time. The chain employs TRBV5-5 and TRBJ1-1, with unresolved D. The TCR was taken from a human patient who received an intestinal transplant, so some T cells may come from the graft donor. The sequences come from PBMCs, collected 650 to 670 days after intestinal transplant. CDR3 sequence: CASSSTSNTEAFF. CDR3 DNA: TGTGCCAGCAGCTCTACATCGAACACTGAAGCTTTCTTT. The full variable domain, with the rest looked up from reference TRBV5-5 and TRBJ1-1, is DAGVTQSPTHLIKTRGQQVTLRCSPISGHKSVSWYQQVLGQGPQFIFQYYEKEERGRGNFPDRFSARQFPNYSSELNVNALLLGDSALYLCASSSTSNTEAFFGQGTRLTVV.